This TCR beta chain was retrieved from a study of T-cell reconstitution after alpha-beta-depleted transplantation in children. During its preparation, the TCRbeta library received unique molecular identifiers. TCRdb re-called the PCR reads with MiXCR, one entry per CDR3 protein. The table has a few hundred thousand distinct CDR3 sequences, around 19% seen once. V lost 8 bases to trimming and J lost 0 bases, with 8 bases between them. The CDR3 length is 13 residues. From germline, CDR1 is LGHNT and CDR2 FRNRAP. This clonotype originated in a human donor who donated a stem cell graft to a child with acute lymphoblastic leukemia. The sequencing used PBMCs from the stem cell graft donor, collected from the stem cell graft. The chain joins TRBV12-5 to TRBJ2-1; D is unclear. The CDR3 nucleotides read TGTGCTAGTTGCTTAAGCTCCTACAATGAGCAGTTCTTC. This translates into CASCLSSYNEQFF. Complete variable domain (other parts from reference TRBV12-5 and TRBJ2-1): DARVTQTPRHKVTEMGQEVTMRCQPILGHNTVFWYRQTMMQGLELLAYFRNRAPLDDSGMPKDRFSAEMPDATLATLKIQPSEPRDSAVYFCASCLSSYNEQFFGPGTRLTVL.